This paragraph covers one TCR beta chain sequence. The antigen is not known. Trimming left V 5 bases short and J 4 bases short, with 9 bases between. CDR3 size: 13 residues. The germline CDR1 and CDR2 sequences are SQVTM and ANQGSEA. Noted time point: baseline, week 1 (first vaccination visit). Treatment meaning: pre-vaccination baseline after standard-of-care therapy. Every donor had a new WHO grade 3 or 4 astrocytoma that was IDH1-mutant, with loss of nuclear ATRX. The entry originates in a study of a mutant IDH1 vaccine in newly diagnosed glioma. Study information: Radiotherapy, temozolomide, or both had been given previously, and both were given to most. Study-wide findings and caveats: Roughly 93% of patients showed vaccine-induced immune responses across multiple MHC alleles. Pseudoprogression showed no apparent link to changes in top peripheral T cell clonotypes.

Produced via immunoSEQ multiplex PCR; TCRdb's table is partial and in-frame only. The table lists 80,000 to 100,000 clones, roughly 80% of them singletons, with 5.3% in the top ten. The sequence came from a man aged 35-49 years with glioma. Some clones in this sample may be carry-over from other donors' samples. The chain employs TRBV29-1 and TRBJ2-6; D uncertain. The sample consisted of PBMCs, taken from a glioma patient treated with radiotherapy, temozolomide or both. The CDR3 bases are TGCAGCGTTTTTGAGAGCGGGGCCAACGTCCTGACTTTC. Translating gives CSVFESGANVLTF. The full variable domain, with the rest looked up from reference TRBV29-1 and TRBJ2-6, is SAVISQKPSRDICQRGTSLTIQCQVDSQVTMMFWYRQQPGQSLTLIATANQGSEATYESGFVIDKFPISRPNLTFSTLTVSNMSPEDSSIYLCSVFESGANVLTFGAGSRLTVL.